These 23 T cell receptor beta chains were all obtained from the same sample, sequenced in a study of blood T cells in healthy people across ages. The authors ran a second PCR of roughly 6 to 12 cycles using a sample-barcoded 5' primer and a J-beta primer mix. MiXCR, applied by TCRdb to the 5' RACE reads, yields one record per CDR3 protein. The sample lists some 1,800,000 distinct CDR3 sequences, 39% occurring once. The sequencing input was blood. All receptors come from a human donor in good health.

The chain combines TRBV20-1 with TRBJ2-1; 12 nucleotides line up with TRBD2. Per germline, CDR1 DFQATT and CDR2 SNEGSKA (reference sequence). The length of the CDR3 is 19 residues. V shed 6 bases, J shed 3 bases, and the junction held 18 bases outside the gene matches. The CDR3 nucleotides read TGCAGTGCCAACCTCGCCTCCTCGGGACTAGCGGGCTACTACAATGAGCAGTTCTTC. Its translation: CSANLASSGLAGYYNEQFF.

The CDR3 DNA follows: TGTGCCAGCAGCCAGAATGAGGATGGCTACACCTTC. This codes for CASSQNEDGYTF. V and J are TRBV7-2 and TRBJ1-2; D unresolved. CDR3 size: 12 residues. V was clipped by 5 bases and J by 6 bases, with 10 bases between them. The germline V gene encodes CDR1 SGHTA and CDR2 FQGNSA.

A few counts support this clonotype. The chain uses TRBV20-1 and TRBJ2-5; D is uncertain. Germline lookup yields CDR1 DFQATT and CDR2 SNEGSKA (reference sequence). V gave up 6 bases and J gave up 5 bases, with 16 bases separating them. The CDR3 is 13 residues long. Here the CDR3 reads CSASPTPRETQYF. DNA of the CDR3: TGCAGTGCAAGCCCTACCCCGAGGGAGACCCAGTACTTC.

V gene TRBV25-1 combines with J gene TRBJ2-7; TRBD1 matches 8 bases. The CDR3 length is 14 residues. Unmatched junction bases numbered 10, after V lost 6 bases and J lost 6 bases. Germline assignment: CDR1 MGHDK and CDR2 SYGVNS. The CDR3 DNA reads TGTGCCAGCAGCGACCGGGACAGGCCCTCCGAGCAGTACTTC. Residues: CASSDRDRPSEQYF.

In its sample, this clonotype was seen many times. This chain connects TRBV5-5 to TRBJ1-2; D gene unclear. The CDR3 has 11 amino acids. The germline V and J ends were trimmed by 4 bases and 10 bases, with 11 bases remaining between them. CDR1 and CDR2 (germline): SGHKS, YYEKEE (reference sequence). CDR3 sequence (DNA): TGTGCCAGCAGCCCAAAAACAGTCTACACCTTC. Residues: CASSPKTVYTF.

The chain carries TRBV5-1 and TRBJ2-1; D may be TRBD2 (5 bases). Germline values: CDR1 SGHRS, CDR2 YFSETQ. The CDR3 extends over 15 amino acids. V shed 0 bases and J shed 3 bases, with 10 bases lying between them. CDR3 region: CASSLETSLYNEQFF. The CDR3 DNA follows: TGCGCCAGCAGCTTGGAAACTAGTCTCTACAATGAGCAGTTCTTC. The full variable domain, completed using reference TRBV5-1 and TRBJ2-1, is KAGVTQTPRYLIKTRGQQVTLSCSPISGHRSVSWYQQTPGQGLQFLFEYFSETQRNKGNFPGRFSGRQFSNSRSEMNVSTLELGDSALYLCASSLETSLYNEQFFGPGTRLTVL.

The J gene is TRBJ1-6, the V gene TRBV11-2; the match to TRBD1 covers 8 bases. Trimming removed 1 base from V and 8 bases from J; junction bases left unmatched: 10. The V gene's germline CDR1 is SGHAT and CDR2 FQNNGV. The CDR3 is made up of 17 amino acids. CDR3 region: CASSLGQGRGTDSPLHF. The CDR3 nucleotides read TGTGCCAGCAGCTTAGGACAGGGGAGAGGCACCGATTCACCCCTCCACTTT. Combining the CDR3 with reference TRBV11-2 and TRBJ1-6 gives the whole variable domain EAGVAQSPRYKIIEKRQSVAFWCNPISGHATLYWYQQILGQGPKLLIQFQNNGVVDDSQLPKDRFSAERLKGVDSTLKIQPAKLEDSAVYLCASSLGQGRGTDSPLHFGNGTRLTVT.

V usage is TRBV29-1 and J usage is TRBJ1-2; 9 bases agree with TRBD1. The CDR3 is 15 residues long. Germline V CDR1 and CDR2: SQVTM, ANQGSEA. The J segment lost 4 bases and the V segment lost 3 bases, leaving 9 bases of the junction unmatched. The CDR3 DNA follows: TGCAGCGTTGACCGCGAGGACAGGGGACCCTATGGCTACACCTTC. It is translated as CSVDREDRGPYGYTF. Complete variable domain (other parts from reference TRBV29-1 and TRBJ1-2): SAVISQKPSRDICQRGTSLTIQCQVDSQVTMMFWYRQQPGQSLTLIATANQGSEATYESGFVIDKFPISRPNLTFSTLTVSNMSPEDSSIYLCSVDREDRGPYGYTFGSGTRLTVV.

The V and J genes are TRBV4-1 and TRBJ1-2, with 11 bases identical to TRBD1. Per the germline V gene, CDR1 is MGHRA and CDR2 is YSYEKL. The CDR3 length is 17 residues. Trimming took 2 bases from V and 5 from J; bases not matched to a gene: 10. The CDR3 loop reads CASSQITGTGGRYGYTF. In DNA, the CDR3 is TGCGCCAGCAGCCAAATTACCGGGACAGGGGGTCGGTATGGCTACACCTTC.

This clonotype has a handful of counts. The V gene is TRBV10-3, the J gene TRBJ2-3; the match to TRBD1 covers 7 bases. Trimming took 4 bases from V and 2 from J; bases not matched to a gene: 12. This CDR3 is 17 amino acids long. Germline CDR1 is ENHRY and CDR2 is SYGVKD. CDR3: CAISATAGGSYTDTQYF. The CDR3 DNA reads TGTGCCATCAGTGCAACGGCAGGGGGAAGTTACACAGATACGCAGTATTTT.

The table lists this clonotype with a few counts. CDR3 region: CASSVYRSGTEAFF. The CDR3 DNA reads as TGTGCCAGCAGCGTATACAGGTCGGGGACTGAAGCTTTCTTT. This chain uses TRBV9 with TRBJ1-1, with D possibly TRBD1 on 5 matching bases. Trimming removed 1 base at V and 5 bases at J, with 12 bases between. Per the germline V gene, CDR1 is SGDLS and CDR2 is YYNGEE. This CDR3 comprises 14 residues. The full variable domain, completed using reference TRBV9 and TRBJ1-1, is DSGVTQTPKHLITATGQRVTLRCSPRSGDLSVYWYQQSLDQGLQFLIQYYNGEERAKGNILERFSAQQFPDLHSELNLSSLELGDSALYFCASSVYRSGTEAFFGQGTRLTVV.

The rearrangement links TRBV28 to TRBJ2-7; D gene uncertain. CDR3 length equals 12 residues. V lost 8 bases and J lost 3, with 11 bases in between. CDR1 and CDR2 (germline): MDHEN, SYDVKM. The DNA for the CDR3 is TGTGCCAGCTCAGTGGAGATCTACGAGCAGTACTTC. Its protein is CASSVEIYEQYF. Based on the CDR3 plus reference TRBV28 and TRBJ2-7, the full variable domain is DVKVTQSSRYLVKRTGEKVFLECVQDMDHENMFWYRQDPGLGLRLIYFSYDVKMKEKGDIPEGYSVSREKKERFSLILESASTNQTSMYLCASSVEIYEQYFGPGTRLTVT.

The chain has TRBV5-1 and TRBJ2-3; the D gene is possibly TRBD1 (6 bases). CDR3 length equals 16 residues. Germline lookup yields CDR1 SGHRS and CDR2 YFSETQ. Deletions cut 4 bases from V and 0 bases from J, with 15 bases between. CDR3 region: CASSQTGTSSTDTQYF. The DNA of the CDR3 is TGCGCCAGCAGCCAGACCGGGACATCTAGCACAGATACGCAGTATTTT.

The chain carries TRBV5-5 and TRBJ1-6, with a weak D call TRBD1 (5 bases). Germline-derived CDR1 and CDR2 are SGHKS and YYEKEE (reference sequence). Trimming removed 2 bases from V and 11 bases from J, with 11 bases in between. The CDR3 length is 13 residues. The CDR3 sequence is CASSFRDGTPLHF. The CDR3 bases are TGTGCCAGCAGCTTCAGGGACGGCACACCCCTCCACTTT.

The count of this clonotype is one. The CDR3 ends on some other residue instead of the conserved phenylalanine or tryptophan, so this is likely a read error. The chain employs TRBV28 and TRBJ2-4; D gene unclear. The end of the DNA fits TRBJ2-7 better, so the J call may be wrong. CDR3 length: 14 residues. Germline loops: CDR1 MDHEN, CDR2 SYDVKM. CDR3 DNA: TGTGCCAGCAGTTTATGGACTCACTCCTACGAGCAGTACTGC. Residues: CASSLWTHSYEQYC.

This chain joins TRBV20-1 and TRBJ2-3; D is undetermined. The CDR3 is 14 residues long. From germline, CDR1 is DFQATT and CDR2 SNEGSKA (reference sequence). V was clipped by 5 bases and J by 4 bases, with 16 bases between them. This chain's CDR3 is CSAPNTLTADTQYF. The DNA for the CDR3 is TGCAGTGCTCCCAACACCCTAACGGCAGATACGCAGTATTTT.

The chain has TRBV6-2 or TRBV6-3 and TRBJ1-1; D gene uncertain. CDR3 length: 17 amino acids. Between the trimmed V and J ends, which lost 6 bases and 3 bases, there was a span of 23 bases. Germline V gives CDR1 MNHEY, CDR2 SVGEGT. CDR3 nucleotide sequence: TGTGCCAGCAGACTCTACGACAACCCCAATGGGGACACTGAAGCTTTCTTT. It encodes CASRLYDNPNGDTEAFF.

There are a few counts of this clonotype. Mismatch with germline at one junction end may stem from a read error. This chain joins TRBV11-3 and TRBJ2-3; maybe TRBD2 (6 bases). This CDR3 is 15 amino acids long. Germline assignment: CDR1 SGHNT and CDR2 YENEEA. In nucleotides, the CDR3 is TGTGCCAGCAGCCTCGGGCTAGCGCGCACTGATACGCGGTATTTT. Protein: CASSLGLARTDTRYF.

This clonotype was recorded a few times. This chain links TRBV6-2 or TRBV6-3 with TRBJ1-5; D may be TRBD1 (6 bases). Germline assignment: CDR1 MNHEY and CDR2 SVGEGT. The CDR3 contains 14 residues. Trimming pared 8 bases from V and 5 bases from J, leaving 16 bases between. The CDR3 sequence: CASDRAGADQPQHF. CDR3 sequence (DNA): TGTGCCAGCGATAGAGCAGGGGCGGATCAGCCCCAGCATTTT.

V is TRBV27 and J is TRBJ2-2; D gene ambiguous. This CDR3 has 14 amino acids. V was clipped by 3 bases and J by 2 bases, with 7 bases between them. Germline loops: CDR1 MNHEY, CDR2 SMNVEV (reference sequence). The CDR3 here is CASSFVSNTGELFF. In DNA form, the CDR3 reads TGTGCCAGCAGTTTCGTCAGTAACACCGGGGAGCTGTTTTTT.

This clonotype occurred a few times. V gene TRBV11-3 combines with J gene TRBJ1-1; D unclear. V was clipped by 5 bases and J by 5 bases, with 12 bases between them. CDR3 length: 13 residues. CDR1 is SGHNT and CDR2 is YENEEA in the germline V gene. The CDR3 reads CASSRLSHTEAFF. The CDR3 DNA reads TGTGCCAGCAGCCGGTTATCGCATACTGAAGCTTTCTTT.

The sample holds many counts of this clonotype. The V gene is TRBV11-2, the J gene TRBJ2-4, with no clear D. Germline V gives CDR1 SGHAT, CDR2 FQNNGV. The CDR3 sequence is 16 residues long. Trimming left V 5 bases short and J 0 bases short, with 14 bases between. The CDR3 region is CASSPRALLAKNIQYF. In DNA, the CDR3 is TGTGCCAGCAGCCCCCGGGCATTACTAGCCAAAAACATTCAGTACTTC. Full variable domain (rest looked up from reference TRBV11-2 and TRBJ2-4): EAGVAQSPRYKIIEKRQSVAFWCNPISGHATLYWYQQILGQGPKLLIQFQNNGVVDDSQLPKDRFSAERLKGVDSTLKIQPAKLEDSAVYLCASSPRALLAKNIQYFGAGTRLSVL.

This clonotype turned up a few times. The rearrangement uses TRBV5-6 and TRBJ1-2, with TRBD1 matching over 7 bases. The J segment lost 4 bases and the V segment lost 0 bases, leaving 6 bases of the junction unmatched. The CDR3 contains 15 residues. Germline CDR1 SGHDT, CDR2 YYEEEE. CDR3 coding DNA: TGTGCCAGCAGCTTGGAAGTGGGACAGCTCTATGGCTACACCTTC. This codes for CASSLEVGQLYGYTF.